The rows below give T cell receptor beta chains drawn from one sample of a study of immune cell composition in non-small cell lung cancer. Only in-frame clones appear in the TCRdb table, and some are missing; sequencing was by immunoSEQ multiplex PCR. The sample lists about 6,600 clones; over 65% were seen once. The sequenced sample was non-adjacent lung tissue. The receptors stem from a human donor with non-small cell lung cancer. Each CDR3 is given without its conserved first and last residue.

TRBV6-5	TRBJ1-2	ATRLDGGVWGYT
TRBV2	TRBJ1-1	ASSRLGTGDEAF
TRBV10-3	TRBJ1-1	AISEGTGKKTEAF
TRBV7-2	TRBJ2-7	ASSPPQKRGEQY
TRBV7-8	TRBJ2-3	ASSPRGADGSAQY
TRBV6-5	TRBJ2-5	ASGSRETQY
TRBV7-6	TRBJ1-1	ASSSQFTEAF
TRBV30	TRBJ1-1	AWTGWSTEAF
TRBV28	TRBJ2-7	ASSLGGSLYEQY
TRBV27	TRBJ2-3	ASSPRTGLMDTQY
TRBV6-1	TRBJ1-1	ASSKGQGYNMNTEAF
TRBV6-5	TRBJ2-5	ASSLGQSGETQY
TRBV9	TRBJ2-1	ASAGAPKGIDNEQF
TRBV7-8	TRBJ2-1	ASSTSGGAGNEQF
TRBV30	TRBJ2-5	AWSPPTGTGY
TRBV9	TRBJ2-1	ASSVFQRSSYNEQF
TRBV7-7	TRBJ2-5	ASSLGTSGRGETQY
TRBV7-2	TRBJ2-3	ASSLTVGSTDTQY
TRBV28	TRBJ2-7	ASRPPEDEQY
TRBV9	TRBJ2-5	ASSEGGGSETQY
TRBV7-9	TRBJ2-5	ASSFSKRGETQY
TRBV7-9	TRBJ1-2	ASSLAGQGFT
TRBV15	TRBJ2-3	ATSPLGTSTDTQY
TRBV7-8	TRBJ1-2	ASSKDRDPTNYGYT
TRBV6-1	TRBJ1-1	ASKGYSTITEAF
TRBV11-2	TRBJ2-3	ASSLGQTGSTDTQY
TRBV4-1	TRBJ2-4	ASSQPPGHGRDKNIQY
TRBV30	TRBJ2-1	AWSGLADSYNEQF
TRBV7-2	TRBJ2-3	ASSLGTSVDTQY
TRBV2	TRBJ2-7	ASSQGLPTTYEQY
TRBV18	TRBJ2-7	ASSPLPPASGTRSYEQY
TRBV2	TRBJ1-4	ASSVDSTNEKLF
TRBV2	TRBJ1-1	ARKTGNTEAF
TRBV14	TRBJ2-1	ASSPRGWREQF
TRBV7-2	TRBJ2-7	ASSLLGPGGHEQY
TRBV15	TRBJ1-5	ATSRDREQPQH
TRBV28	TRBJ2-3	ASSGGDPTIKSDTQY
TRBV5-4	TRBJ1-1	ASSLGGEELNTEAF
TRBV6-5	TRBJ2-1	ASSGLDSYNEQF
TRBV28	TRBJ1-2	ASSFSNYGYT
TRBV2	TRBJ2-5	ASSERSGGRETQY
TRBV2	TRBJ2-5	ASSRTGGYQETQY
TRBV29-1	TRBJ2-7	SVGTEQGSYEQY
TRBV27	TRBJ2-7	ASSKMTSGSYEQY
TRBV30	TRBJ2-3	AWSSPRRGSPDTQY
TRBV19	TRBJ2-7	ASSVQGPYEQY
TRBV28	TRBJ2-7	ASTSQAGIYYEQY
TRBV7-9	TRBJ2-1	ASSLDNREQF
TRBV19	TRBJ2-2	ASSISDRDRTTGELF
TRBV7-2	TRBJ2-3	ASSFYTRTDTQY
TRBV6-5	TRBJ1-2	ASSTRTGRAYT